This T cell receptor (beta chain) was documented in a study of cytomegalovirus exposure and HLA in healthy donors. Study at large: Caucasian-associated ancestry cluster membership applied to about 80% of some 400 genotyped donors.

Study-level findings and limits: Analysis was performed later, and it showed HLA-associated TCR beta chains to be more clonally expanded than equally common others.

Germline assignment: CDR1 SGHTA and CDR2 FQGNSA. Trimming stripped 2 bases from V and 4 bases from J, with 15 bases between. The CDR3 consists of 16 residues. Points on this clone: Its cognate antigen is unknown.

Both 60 Vbeta primers and 13 Jbeta primers went into the PCR. The data were produced by immunoSEQ multiplex PCR, yet TCRdb's version contains in-frame clones alone and is incomplete. The data hold fewer than 150,000 clones, with 70% to 85% observed a single time. Material: PBMCs. This receptor was taken from a male donor in good health and CMV-seronegative. The rearrangement links TRBV7-2 to TRBJ2-1; TRBD1 is a possible D gene (6 bases). CDR3 sequence (DNA): TGTGCCAGCAGCTTATGGGGGCCAGATCCGTACAATGAGCAGTTCTTC. This codes for CASSLWGPDPYNEQFF. The full variable domain, in which reference TRBV7-2 and TRBJ2-1 provide the parts outside the CDR3, is GAGVSQSPSNKVTEKGKDVELRCDPISGHTALYWYRQSLGQGLEFLIYFQGNSAPDKSGLPSDRFSAERTGGSVSTLTIQRTQQEDSAVYLCASSLWGPDPYNEQFFGPGTRLTVL.